This passage covers 6 T cell receptor beta chains from one sample sequenced in a study of blood T cell repertoires in COVID-19. Only in-frame clones appear in the TCRdb table, and some are missing; sequencing was by immunoSEQ multiplex PCR. The sample contains approximately 220,000 clones, roughly 86% of which appear only once. The specimen was PBMCs or T cells enriched from blood (not recorded which). The receptor set was obtained from a woman under 40 with acute COVID-19.

Note on this clone: The sample contains more than one DNA sequence encoding this CDR3. This rearrangement joins TRBV11-3 to TRBJ1-1; no definite D call. V was pared by 1 base and J by 2 bases, with 5 bases between. The CDR3 consists of 13 residues. Germline CDR1 reads SGHNT; CDR2 reads YENEEA. The CDR3 coding sequence is TGTGCCAGCAGCTTAGGCGGTAACACTGAAGCTTTCTTT. Its protein is CASSLGGNTEAFF.

J is TRBJ1-5 and V is TRBV4-1; TRBD1 might be the D (5 bases). V shed 0 bases and J shed 5 bases, with 11 bases lying between them. The CDR3 has 15 amino acids. CDR1 is MGHRA and CDR2 is YSYEKL in the germline V gene. CDR3 residues: CASSQDTGYDQPQHF. CDR3 nucleotides: TGCGCCAGCAGCCAAGATACAGGTTACGATCAGCCCCAGCATTTT.

The chain uses TRBV7-2 and TRBJ1-1; no definite D call. The length of the CDR3 is 13 residues. The ends were cut back, 6 bases at V and 4 bases at J, with 12 bases in the middle. Germline V CDR1 and CDR2: SGHTA, FQGNSA. The CDR3 reads CASRHKDITEAFF. CDR3 in DNA: TGTGCCAGCAGACACAAAGACATCACTGAAGCTTTCTTT.

The genes are TRBV3-1 (or the pseudogene TRBV3-2) and TRBJ1-6; D is undetermined. CDR3 size: 13 residues. Trimming shortened V by 4 bases and J by 13 bases, and 14 bases separated the two germline ends. In germline, CDR1 is LGHDT, CDR2 YNNKEL (reference sequence). CDR3 nucleotide sequence: TGTGCCAGCAGCCCCCTCCAGGCCACCCCCCTCCACTTT. Protein: CASSPLQATPLHF.

The V gene is TRBV19, the J gene TRBJ1-3, with D uncertain. Germline CDR1 reads LNHDA; CDR2 reads SQIVND (reference sequence). This CDR3 is 12 amino acids long. V was clipped by 6 bases and J by 3 bases, with 6 bases between them. The CDR3 here is CASSPNGNTIYF. DNA for the CDR3: TGTGCCAGTAGCCCCAATGGAAACACCATATATTTT.

V and J are TRBV27 and TRBJ2-3; TRBD2 matches 9 bases. The CDR3 covers 14 residues. Germline CDR1 and CDR2: MNHEY and SMNVEV (reference sequence). The trim removed 10 bases at V and 6 bases at J, leaving 11 bases unmatched. This chain's CDR3 is CAIGGGAGRDTQYF. DNA for the CDR3: TGTGCCATCGGCGGGGGGGCAGGTCGCGATACGCAGTATTTT.